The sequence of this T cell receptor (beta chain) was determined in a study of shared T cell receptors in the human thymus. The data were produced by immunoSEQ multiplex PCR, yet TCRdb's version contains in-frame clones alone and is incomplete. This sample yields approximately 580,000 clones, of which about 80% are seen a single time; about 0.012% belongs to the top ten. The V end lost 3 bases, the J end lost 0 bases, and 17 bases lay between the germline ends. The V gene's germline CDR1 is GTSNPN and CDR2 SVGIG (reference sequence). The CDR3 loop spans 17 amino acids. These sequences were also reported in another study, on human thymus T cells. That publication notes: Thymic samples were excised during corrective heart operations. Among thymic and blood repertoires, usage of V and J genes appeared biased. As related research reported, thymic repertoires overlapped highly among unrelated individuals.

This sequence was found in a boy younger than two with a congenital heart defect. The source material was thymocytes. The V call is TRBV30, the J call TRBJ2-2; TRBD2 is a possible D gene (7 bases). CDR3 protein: CAWRWRGEGPNTGELFF. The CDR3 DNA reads TGTGCCTGGAGGTGGAGGGGGGAGGGCCCGAACACCGGGGAGCTGTTTTTT.